This TCR beta chain was profiled in a study of T cell responses to AZD1222 COVID-19 vaccine. Broader study findings: Seropositive at baseline were only a handful of AZD1222 recipients. Increases in Spike-specific TCR breadth and depth were seen after two AZD1222 doses. Reportedly, close to half of spike-specific TCRs are directed against unmutated variant regions.

Sequencing used immunoSEQ multiplex PCR; TCRdb keeps in-frame clones, though not all of them. The sample records under 150,000 clones, roughly 90% being singletons. The germline gives CDR1 SNHLY, CDR2 FYNNEI. Deletions cut 3 bases from V and 0 bases from J, with 14 bases between. CDR3 size: 16 residues. Of note for this clone: Its specificity is unknown.

Source: peripheral blood, taken on day 0 of AZD1222 vaccination. The chain couples TRBV2 to TRBJ1-1; a weak D match, TRBD1 (6 bases). The sequence came from an adult in good health. The CDR3 DNA follows: TGTGCCAGCAGTGAGACAGTGGGGGGCCTGAACACTGAAGCTTTCTTT. Translation: CASSETVGGLNTEAFF.